This passage covers 4 T cell receptor beta chains from one sample sequenced in a study of vaccination effects on CD4 cells after COVID-19. Antigen-specific CD4+ T cells were expanded (with viral peptide pools) by the ViraFEST assay ahead of sequencing. CD4+ T cells were isolated after less than 13 days of culture. The study found no prior SARS-CoV-2 infection in the vaccine recipients, who tested negative for nucleocapsid antibodies. TCRdb keeps only in-frame clones here, not all; method: immunoSEQ multiplex PCR. Of under 30,000 clones in the sample, 76% were seen once. Their target antigens are unknown. Material: CD4+ T cells from PBMCs cultured with HCoV-NL63 spike peptides, obtained before COVID-19 vaccination. The source is a human donor who received a COVID-19 vaccine.

This chain joins TRBV19 and TRBJ2-5, with D possibly being TRBD1 (6 bases). Deletions cut 8 bases from V and 2 bases from J, with 18 bases between. The V gene's germline CDR1 is LNHDA and CDR2 SQIVND (reference sequence). CDR3 size: 15 residues. CDR3 bases: TGTGCCAGTGAAAAAAATACAGGGAAACAAGAGACCCAGTACTTC. Protein: CASEKNTGKQETQYF.

The rearrangement uses TRBV7-9 and TRBJ2-5, with a tentative D call TRBD2 (5 bases). The germline V gene has CDR1 SEHNR and CDR2 FQNEAQ (reference sequence). The CDR3 spans 15 residues. V lost 2 bases and J 5 bases, leaving 15 bases between the germline ends. The CDR3 DNA is TGTGCCAGCAGCTTAAAGGGAGCGCTGGCGGAGACCCAGTACTTC. Amino acids: CASSLKGALAETQYF.

This sequence joins TRBV3-1 (or the pseudogene TRBV3-2) and TRBJ2-1; the match to TRBD2 covers 8 bases. This CDR3 is built from 16 residues. V dropped 4 bases and J dropped 9; count of bases not matched to a gene: 14. Per the germline V gene, CDR1 is LGHDT and CDR2 is YNNKEL (reference sequence). The CDR3 here is CASSPRPGLGPSEQFF. In nucleotides, the CDR3 is TGTGCCAGCAGCCCCCGACCGGGACTAGGGCCATCTGAGCAGTTCTTC.

This sequence joins TRBV2 and TRBJ1-6; no clear D. This CDR3 spans 15 amino acids. The germline gives CDR1 SNHLY, CDR2 FYNNEI. Trimming left V 4 bases short and J 7 bases short, with 14 bases between. CDR3 bases: TGTGCCAGCAGTGTCCGGGCCTCAAGCAATTCACCCCTCCACTTT. Encoded protein: CASSVRASSNSPLHF.